This T cell receptor (beta chain) stems from a study of vaccination and CD4 T cells after COVID-19. Study in general: A CEFX pool, an HIV-1 Nef pool, or else no peptide went into the control cultures.

A word on this clonotype: Its antigen is as yet unknown.

Germline V gene data show CDR1 as SGDLS and CDR2 as YYNGEE. V shed 3 bases and J shed 9 bases, with 7 bases lying between them. The CDR3 is 12 amino acids. Sequenced with the Oncomine TCR Beta short-read assay was DNA taken from cultured CD4+ T cells. Genomic DNA from cultured CD4+ T cells was extracted. TCRdb analysed the PCR reads with MiXCR anew, one entry per CDR3 protein. This sample has around 10,000 distinct CDR3 sequences, with 40% found just once. Treatment: approximately nine-day PBMC culture with coronavirus spike peptide pools or control peptides (ViraFEST assay). From the unexposed donor, CD4+ T cells were collected ahead of the COVID-19 pandemic (2011-2018). Via ViraFEST, peptide pools expanded antigen-specific T cells before TCR sequencing. Roughly 2 million PBMCs were grown per well alongside approximately 9.4 IU/ml IL-2 and about 10 ug/ml peptide pools. Culture proceeded for 10 days, and CD4+ T cells were then isolated by negative selection.

The receptor comes from a human donor in good health. Sequences were obtained from CD4+ T cells from blood, cultured in vitro. This chain joins TRBV9 and TRBJ1-6; D might be TRBD1 (5 bases). DNA for the CDR3: TGTGCCAGCAGCGGGGACTTTTCACCCCTCCACTTT. This gives the protein CASSGDFSPLHF.